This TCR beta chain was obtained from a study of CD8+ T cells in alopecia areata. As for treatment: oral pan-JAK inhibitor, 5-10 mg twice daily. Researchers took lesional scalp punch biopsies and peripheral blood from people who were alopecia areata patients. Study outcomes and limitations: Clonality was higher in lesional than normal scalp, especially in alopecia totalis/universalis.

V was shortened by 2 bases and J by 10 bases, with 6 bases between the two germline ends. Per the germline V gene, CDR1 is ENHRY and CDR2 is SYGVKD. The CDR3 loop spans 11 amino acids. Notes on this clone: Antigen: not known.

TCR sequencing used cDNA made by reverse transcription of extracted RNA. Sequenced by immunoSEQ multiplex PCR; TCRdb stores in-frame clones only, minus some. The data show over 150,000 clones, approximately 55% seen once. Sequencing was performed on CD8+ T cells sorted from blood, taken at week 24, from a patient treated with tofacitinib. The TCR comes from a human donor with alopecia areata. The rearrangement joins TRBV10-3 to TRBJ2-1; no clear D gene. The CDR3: CAISERLEQFF. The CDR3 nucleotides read TGTGCCATCAGTGAGCGGTTGGAGCAGTTCTTC.